This T cell receptor beta chain was captured by sequencing in a study of CD8 T cells in Susac syndrome. The germline V gene has CDR1 SGHDT and CDR2 YYEEEE. The length of the CDR3 is 13 residues. V was pared by 4 bases and J by 2 bases, with 9 bases between. TCR beta was sequenced from blood CD8+ and CD4+ T cells. Random hexamers were used to reverse transcribe an amount of roughly 0.45 to 1 ug RNA. Amplification of TCR beta CDR3 across 54 Vbeta and 13 Jbeta was performed with immunoSEQ multiplex PCR. In TCRdb, the immunoSEQ multiplex PCR reads were re-called with MiXCR into one record per CDR3 protein. The sample has 150,000 to 200,000 distinct CDR3 sequences, about 95% seen once.

Source material: CD4+ T cells from PBMCs. The chain employs TRBV5-6 and TRBJ2-5; the D gene is possibly TRBD2 (6 bases). The TCR sequence derives from a human donor in good health. The CDR3 coding sequence is TGTGCCAGCAGCATCGGGGGTCAAGAGACCCAGTACTTC. Protein product: CASSIGGQETQYF.